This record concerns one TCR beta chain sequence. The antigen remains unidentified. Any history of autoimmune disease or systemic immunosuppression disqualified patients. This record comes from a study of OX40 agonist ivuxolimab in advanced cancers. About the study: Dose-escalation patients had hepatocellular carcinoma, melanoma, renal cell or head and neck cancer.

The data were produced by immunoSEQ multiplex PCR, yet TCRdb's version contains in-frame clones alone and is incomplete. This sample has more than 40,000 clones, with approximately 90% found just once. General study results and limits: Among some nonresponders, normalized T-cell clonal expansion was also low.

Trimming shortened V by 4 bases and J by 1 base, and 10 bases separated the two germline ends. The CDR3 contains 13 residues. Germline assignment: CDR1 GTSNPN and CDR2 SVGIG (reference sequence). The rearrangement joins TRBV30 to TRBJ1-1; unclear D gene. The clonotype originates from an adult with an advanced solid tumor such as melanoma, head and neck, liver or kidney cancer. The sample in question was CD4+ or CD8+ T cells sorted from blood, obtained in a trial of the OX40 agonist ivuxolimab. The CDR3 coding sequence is TGTGCCTGGACCACTTGGGGGAACACTGAAGCTTTCTTT. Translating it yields CAWTTWGNTEAFF. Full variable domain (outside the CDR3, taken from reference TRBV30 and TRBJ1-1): SQTIHQWPATLVQPVGSPLSLECTVEGTSNPNLYWYRQAAGRGLQLLFYSVGIGQISSEVPQNLSASRPQDRQFILSSKKLLLSDSGFYLCAWTTWGNTEAFFGQGTRLTVV.